This T cell receptor (beta chain) was identified during a study of control samples from healthy donors and cancer patients. Profiling relied on immunoSEQ multiplex PCR, and the TCRdb table lists in-frame clones only, not all of them. The table includes roughly 100,000 clones, around 82% detected once. CDR3 length equals 15 residues. CDR1 is LNHDA and CDR2 is SQIVND in the germline V gene (reference sequence). V trimming: 3 bases; J trimming: 3 bases; junction bases outside the gene matches: 6. Material: blood. The receptor was derived from a woman between 50 and 59 years old in good health. V is TRBV19 and J is TRBJ2-5, with 8 positions matching TRBD2. The CDR3 nucleotides are TGTGCCAGTAGTATTTTGCGGGGGGCCGAAGAGACCCAGTACTTC. Translated: CASSILRGAEETQYF.